This T cell receptor beta chain was recovered during a study of T cells expressing NK-cell markers. Study summary: Underlying the TCR beta repertoires were sorted CD3+CD56+NKG2C+, CD3+CD56+NKG2C- and CD3+CD56-NKG2C+ T cells.

Remarks on this clonotype: Its antigen is unidentified.

Study-wide results and limits: The study found these clonotypes also leading the CD3+CD56-NKG2C+ fraction in several donors.

TCRdb re-called the 5' RACE reads and gives one entry per CDR3 protein, without DNA. This table holds almost 450,000 distinct CDR3 sequences. Material for sequencing was blood T cells: a sorted CD56 or NKG2C T cell subset, CD4+ or CD8+ T cells, or bulk PBMC T cells (not recorded which). The origin of this receptor is a woman between 18 and 75 years old in good health.

This CDR3 reads CSASATGALNTEAFF. The chain recombines TRBV20-1 with TRBJ1-1. This CDR3 is built from 15 residues. Germline V CDR1 and CDR2: DFQATT, SNEGSKA (reference sequence).